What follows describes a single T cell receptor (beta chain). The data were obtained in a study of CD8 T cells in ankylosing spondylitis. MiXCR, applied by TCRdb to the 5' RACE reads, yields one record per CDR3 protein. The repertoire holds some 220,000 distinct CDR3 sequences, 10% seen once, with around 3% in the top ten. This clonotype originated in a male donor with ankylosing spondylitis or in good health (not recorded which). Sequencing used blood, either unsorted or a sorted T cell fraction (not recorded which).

DNA for the CDR3: TGTGCCAGCAGCTTAGGGATGTCAGCCCACTCTGGAAACACCATATATTTT. Amino acids: CASSLGMSAHSGNTIYF. This chain connects TRBV7-9 to TRBJ1-3, with no clear D. V lost 1 base and J 0 bases, leaving 13 bases between the germline ends. The CDR3 runs to 17 residues. Germline values: CDR1 SEHNR, CDR2 FQNEAQ (reference sequence).